This T cell receptor beta chain comes out of a study of cytotoxic CD8 clonotypes in ibrutinib-treated CLL. Study-level information: Recorded responses included about 25 partial and 2 complete; following median roughly 74 months, approximately 15 stayed remitted and 12 progressed. Once treatment had gone on for a median of 12 months, range 6 to 36, response samples were drawn.

A 1 in 200,000 to 1 in 1 million T cell depth was the sequencing target. Clones were sequenced by immunoSEQ multiplex PCR, and TCRdb holds only the in-frame ones, with some missing. The sample records 250,000 or so clones, less than 75% being singletons. With cryopreserved PBMCs as the source, 1.5 to 2.5 micrograms of genomic DNA went to TCR beta libraries. This clone was detected a few times. This clonotype was obtained from a human donor with chronic lymphocytic leukemia. The sequences come from PBMCs, collected after 24 months of ibrutinib treatment.

In DNA form, the CDR3 reads TGTGCCAGCAGCTCGCCCCGGGCCCCCTACGAGCAGTACTTC. Translating gives CASSSPRAPYEQYF. The chain recombines TRBV6-1 with TRBJ2-7; D gene ambiguous. Trimming stripped 6 bases from V and 2 bases from J, with 14 bases between. This CDR3 has 14 residues. CDR1 is MNHNS and CDR2 is SASEGT in the germline V gene.